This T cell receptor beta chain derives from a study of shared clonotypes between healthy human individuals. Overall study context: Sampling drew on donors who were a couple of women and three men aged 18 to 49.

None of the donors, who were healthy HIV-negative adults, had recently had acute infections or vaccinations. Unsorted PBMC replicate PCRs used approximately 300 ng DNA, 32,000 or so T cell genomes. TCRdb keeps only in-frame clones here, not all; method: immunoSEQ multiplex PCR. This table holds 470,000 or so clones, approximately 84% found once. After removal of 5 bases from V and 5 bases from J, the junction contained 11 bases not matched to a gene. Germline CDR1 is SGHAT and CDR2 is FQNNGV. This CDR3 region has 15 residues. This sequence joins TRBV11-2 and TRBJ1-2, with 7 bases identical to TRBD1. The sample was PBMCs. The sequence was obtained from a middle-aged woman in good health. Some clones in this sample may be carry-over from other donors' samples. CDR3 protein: CASSPGQDAGYGYTF. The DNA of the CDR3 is TGTGCCAGCAGCCCCGGACAGGACGCGGGGTATGGCTACACCTTC.